A single sample is the source of the 14 T cell receptor beta chains below, sequenced in a study of response to subunit inactivated influenza vaccine. TCRdb independently ran MiXCR on the RT-PCR reads; one entry per CDR3 protein. Of around 580,000 distinct CDR3 sequences listed, 14% were seen once; the top ten hold 8.5% to 14%. This sample comprised PBMCs from blood, obtained 12 days after vaccination. The receptors stem from a man in his forties or fifties who received an inactivated influenza vaccine.

The chain is built from TRBV12-3 or TRBV12-4 and TRBJ1-3; 7 nucleotides line up with TRBD1. The V and J ends lost 6 bases and 0 bases, in that order; junction bases with no gene match: 8. The CDR3 has 16 amino acids. The CDR3 nucleotides are TGTGCCAGCAGCAGGGGGGTATCCGTCTCTGGAAACACCATATATTTT. This translates into CASSRGVSVSGNTIYF.

This clonotype appeared a few times. The chain is built from TRBV10-3 and TRBJ1-4; TRBD1 agrees at 7 bases. CDR3 length: 15 residues. The V segment lost 10 bases and the J segment 4 bases; nucleotides outside the gene matches: 12. The germline gives CDR1 ENHRY, CDR2 SYGVKD. The CDR3 DNA is TGTGCCACCTCGCGCGGAACAGGGGTTAATGAAAAACTGTTTTTT. Encoded protein: CATSRGTGVNEKLFF.

The chain uses TRBV28 and TRBJ2-3; no definite D call. Trimming shortened V by 3 bases and J by 6 bases, and 13 bases separated the two germline ends. The V gene's germline CDR1 is MDHEN and CDR2 SYDVKM. The CDR3 is made up of 14 amino acids. The CDR3 bases are TGTGCCAGCAGTTTCGCAACCGGGCTGGATACGCAGTATTTT. This encodes CASSFATGLDTQYF.

This clonotype was detected only a few times. The rearrangement links TRBV11-2 to TRBJ2-7, with a weak D call TRBD2 (5 bases). The ends were cut back, 5 bases at V and 5 bases at J, with 22 bases in the middle. The germline gives CDR1 SGHAT, CDR2 FQNNGV. The CDR3 extends over 16 amino acids. The CDR3 bases are TGTGCCAGCAGCCTAACCTTTCGGGGAGTCTTCCACGAGCAGTACTTC. Its translation: CASSLTFRGVFHEQYF.

V and J are TRBV7-2 and TRBJ1-6, with unresolved D. The ends were cut back, 1 base at V and 11 bases at J, with 15 bases in the middle. CDR3 length: 15 amino acids. CDR1 and CDR2 (germline): SGHTA, FQGNSA. CDR3 residues: CASSLVGFPGTPLHF. The CDR3 coding sequence is TGTGCCAGCAGCTTAGTGGGATTCCCCGGGACACCCCTCCACTTT.

This clonotype was detected only a few times. This chain links TRBV9 with TRBJ2-7; TRBD1 is a possible D gene (6 bases). V was clipped by 2 bases and J by 7 bases, with 13 bases between them. CDR1 and CDR2 (germline): SGDLS, YYNGEE. This CDR3 contains 13 residues. In DNA form, the CDR3 reads TGTGCCAGCAGCGTCTCAGGGGTTGGGGAGCAGTACTTC. The encoded protein is CASSVSGVGEQYF.

This clonotype was recorded a few times. The CDR3 is CATQGGYEQFF. CDR3 sequence (DNA): TGTGCCACCCAGGGCGGGTATGAGCAGTTCTTC. This rearrangement joins TRBV6-2 or TRBV6-3 to TRBJ2-1; the D gene could be TRBD1 or TRBD2 (5 bases each). The V gene lost 10 bases and the J gene lost 8 bases, with 12 bases spanning the gap. This CDR3 is 11 amino acids long. Germline V gene data show CDR1 as MNHEY and CDR2 as SVGEGT.

This sequence joins TRBV12-3 or TRBV12-4 and TRBJ2-7; 9 bases line up with TRBD1. V lost 7 bases to trimming and J lost 6 bases; unmatched junction nucleotides: 10. This CDR3 is built from 14 residues. The CDR3 loop is CASTPGTGNSEQYF. The CDR3 nucleotides are TGTGCCAGCACCCCCGGGACAGGGAATAGCGAGCAGTACTTC.

This clonotype was detected only a few times. J is TRBJ1-2 and V is TRBV12-3 or TRBV12-4; D gene ambiguous. The CDR3 length is 13 residues. Trimming shortened V by 5 bases and J by 5 bases, and 12 bases separated the two germline ends. This CDR3 is CASSPPPGYGYTF. CDR3 sequence (DNA): TGTGCCAGCAGTCCACCACCTGGGTATGGCTACACCTTC.

The rearrangement joins TRBV29-1 to TRBJ2-1; 7 nucleotides agree with TRBD2. After removal of 3 bases from V and 9 bases from J, the junction contained 8 bases not matched to a gene. The CDR3 spans 13 residues. Germline lookup yields CDR1 SQVTM and CDR2 ANQGSEA. CDR3 in amino acids: CSVEGGVGTEQFF. CDR3 DNA sequence: TGCAGCGTTGAGGGGGGGGTGGGGACTGAGCAGTTCTTC.

This clonotype appeared a few times. This rearrangement joins TRBV11-2 to TRBJ2-1, with no clear D. Germline CDR1 SGHAT, CDR2 FQNNGV. This CDR3 is 12 amino acids long. V gave up 4 bases and J gave up 9 bases, with 10 bases separating them. The CDR3 here is CASSSPYGEQFF. Here the CDR3 DNA reads TGTGCCAGCAGCTCTCCATACGGTGAGCAGTTCTTC.

The V call is TRBV19, the J call TRBJ2-7; 9 bases line up with TRBD2. The germline gives CDR1 LNHDA, CDR2 SQIVND (reference sequence). V shed 3 bases and J 0 bases; nucleotides not matched to a gene: 3. The CDR3 sequence is 15 residues long. The CDR3 nucleotides are TGTGCCAGTAGTATCGGTAGCGGGAGCTCCTACGAGCAGTACTTC. It translates to CASSIGSGSSYEQYF.

For this clonotype: At one end, the junction sequence differs from germline, possibly due to a read error. The chain links TRBV11-2 to TRBJ2-6; TRBD1 is a possible D gene (5 bases). Germline V gives CDR1 SGHAT, CDR2 FQNNGV. The CDR3 extends over 17 amino acids. The CDR3: CASSLRHPLSGADVLTF. CDR3 DNA sequence: TGTGCCAGCAGCTTAAGGCACCCCCTCTCTGGGGCCGACGTCCTGACTTTC.

The rearrangement joins TRBV6-5 to TRBJ2-2; the D gene is possibly TRBD1 (6 bases). The CDR3 runs 15 residues. V was pared by 0 bases and J by 6 bases, with 11 bases between. The germline CDR1 and CDR2 sequences are MNHEY and SVGAGI. The CDR3 DNA follows: TGTGCCAGCAGTTACTCTTCAGGGGCACCCGGGGAGCTGTTTTTT. Translating gives CASSYSSGAPGELFF.